This is a list of T cell receptor beta chains from one sample in a study of tumor-infiltrating lymphocytes in oesophageal squamous cell carcinoma. TCRdb redid the calling of the PCR reads with MiXCR, one entry per CDR3 protein. The sample yields some 15,000 distinct CDR3 sequences, approximately 48% seen once. Material for sequencing was blood. The receptors here all came from a male donor with esophageal squamous cell carcinoma. CDR3s include the opening cysteine and the closing phenylalanine or tryptophan. The D gene is left open where the match is weak. The size of a clone is reported for some rows only, either as once, few or many, or as a class for expanded clones.

d_call	cdr3_length	clone_size	v_call	j_call	cdr3_nt	cdr3_aa
.	14	.	TRBV24-1	TRBJ2-7	TGTGCCACCAGTGATTCAGACAGGTCCTACGAGCAGTACTTC	CATSDSDRSYEQYF
.	10	many	TRBV28	TRBJ2-1	TGTGCCAGCAGCTCGCATGAGCAGTTCTTC	CASSSHEQFF
TRBD2	17	medium-sized	TRBV7-3	TRBJ2-2	TGTGCCAGCAGCCCACTTGGACTAGCGGGAGCAAGCGGGGAGCTGTTTTTT	CASSPLGLAGASGELFF
TRBD2	14	few	TRBV7-2	TRBJ2-7	TGTGCCAGCAGCCGGACTAGCGAAGTACGCGAGCAGTACTTC	CASSRTSEVREQYF
TRBD2	15	many	TRBV28	TRBJ2-5	TGTGCCAGCAGTACCCTAGCGGGAGGACTCAATGAGCAGTACTTC	CASSTLAGGLNEQYF
.	18	.	TRBV27	TRBJ2-5	TGTGCCAGCAGTTTAGGGTTAAGGGAACCTAGGTCCCAAGAGACCCAGTACTTC	CASSLGLREPRSQETQYF
.	16	.	TRBV7-2	TRBJ1-2	TGTGCCAGCAGCTTGGGCCGGGACACCCCGACCTATGGCTACACCTTC	CASSLGRDTPTYGYTF
.	11	many	TRBV27	TRBJ2-3	TGTGCCAGCAGGGAGGCAGATACGCAGTATTTT	CASREADTQYF
.	14	.	TRBV7-9	TRBJ2-4	TGTGCCAGCAGCCCGGGTTTGCCTTTGGGCATTCAGTACTTC	CASSPGLPLGIQYF
.	15	few	TRBV18	TRBJ2-7	TGTGCCAGCTCACCACTCCCAGGGAGCTCCTACGAGCAGTACTTC	CASSPLPGSSYEQYF
TRBD2	17	.	TRBV6-6	TRBJ2-4	TGTGCCAGCAGTTACTCGACTAGCGCCTACTCCTACAATGAGCAGTACTTC	CASSYSTSAYSYNEQYF
.	15	few	TRBV7-2	TRBJ2-1	TGTGCCAGCAGCTTAGACAGCGGACCCTACAATGAGCAGTTCTTC	CASSLDSGPYNEQFF
TRBD1	15	few	TRBV7-3	TRBJ2-1	TGTGCCAGCAGCTTCGGACAGGGAACCTACAATGAGCAGTTCTTC	CASSFGQGTYNEQFF
.	15	many	TRBV12-5	TRBJ2-7	TGTGCTAGTGGTTTGGTAATCGGGAGATCCTACGAGCAGTACTTC	CASGLVIGRSYEQYF
.	15	.	TRBV7-4	TRBJ2-7	TGTGCCAGCAGCTCCCAAAGGGACCCACAGGACGAGCAGTACTTC	CASSSQRDPQDEQYF
.	14	.	TRBV12-3/TRBV12-4	TRBJ2-1	TGTGCCAGCAGCTCCCTACAGGGTCCCAATGAGCAGTTCTTC	CASSSLQGPNEQFF
.	14	.	TRBV6-6	TRBJ1-4	TGTGCCAGCAGTGGATCGTGGGGTAATGAAAAACTGTTTTTT	CASSGSWGNEKLFF
.	14	many	TRBV5-4	TRBJ1-4	TGTGCCAGCAGCCTACAAGGGATAGGGGAAAAACTGTTTTTT	CASSLQGIGEKLFF
TRBD2	19	medium-sized	TRBV12-3/TRBV12-4	TRBJ2-3	TGTGCCAGCAGTTTAGGCCCGGGACTATCGGGAGGTTCCACAGATACGCAGTATTTT	CASSLGPGLSGGSTDTQYF
TRBD2	17	many	TRBV6-1	TRBJ2-7	TGTGCCAGCAGTCATTCTTTAGCGGGAGGGCGTGGAGCTGAGCAGTACTTC	CASSHSLAGGRGAEQYF
.	14	.	TRBV5-4	TRBJ2-4	TGTGCCAGCAGCGTTAAAGGTTTTCCTACGAAGCAGTACTTC	CASSVKGFPTKQYF
.	14	once	TRBV7-9	TRBJ2-1	TGTGCCAGCAGCGATACCGGGAGAAATAATGAGCAGTTCTTC	CASSDTGRNNEQFF
TRBD1	13	.	TRBV28	TRBJ1-3	TGTGCCACGACAGGGGGCGCGAGGAACACCATATATTTT	CATTGGARNTIYF
TRBD2	16	.	TRBV28	TRBJ2-5	TGTGCCAGCAGCGATTCTAGCGGGAGATCGTCTGAGACCCAGTACTTC	CASSDSSGRSSETQYF
TRBD1	16	many	TRBV7-8	TRBJ2-1	TGTGCCAGCAGCTTAAGGGGGACAGGGATCAACAATGAGCAGTTCTTC	CASSLRGTGINNEQFF
.	15	medium-sized	TRBV7-3	TRBJ2-7	TGTGCCAGCAGCTTAAACCCCGGACCATACAATGAGCAGTACTTC	CASSLNPGPYNEQYF
TRBD1	13	.	TRBV7-6	TRBJ2-7	TGTGCCAGCAGCTGGGGACAGGGCTACGAGCAGTACTTC	CASSWGQGYEQYF
TRBD1	23	few	TRBV24-1	TRBJ1-4	TGTGCCACCAGTGACTACGATAGTGAGGGGGGGACAGGGGGCGGATATGATAATGAAAAACTGTTTTTT	CATSDYDSEGGTGGGYDNEKLFF
TRBD1	14	.	TRBV7-6	TRBJ2-5	TGTGCTAGCAGCACACAGGGGGCGGGTGAGACCCAGTACTTC	CASSTQGAGETQYF
.	15	many	TRBV14	TRBJ2-2	TGTGCCAGCAGCCAAGACCTGACAGGCACCGGGGAGCTGTTTTTT	CASSQDLTGTGELFF
.	14	.	TRBV7-6	TRBJ2-1	TGTGCCAGCAGCTTAGCGGGAAAGGTCAATGAGCAGTTCTTC	CASSLAGKVNEQFF
.	14	.	TRBV7-2	TRBJ2-4	TGTGCCAGCAGGGTGGGGGGTGGCAAAAACATTCAGTACTTC	CASRVGGGKNIQYF
.	14	many	TRBV18	TRBJ2-2	TGTGCCAGCTCATCACAACCTCACACCGGGGAGCTGTTTTTT	CASSSQPHTGELFF